Below, 8 T cell receptor beta chains from the same sample are listed, as sequenced in a study of T cell repertoires in cytomegalovirus infection. TCRdb re-derived calls from the reads in MiXCR, one entry per CDR3 protein. This sample has roughly 170,000 distinct CDR3 sequences, with roughly 21% found just once. These receptors have no known antigen. The specimen was CD8+ T cells from cultured PBMCs, collected from culture after CMV antigen stimulation. These receptors came from a human donor in good health (CMV status not recorded). Some clones in this sample may be carry-over from other donors' samples.

This clonotype was detected only a few times. The chain carries TRBV6-5 and TRBJ1-3; D gene ambiguous. This CDR3 contains 15 residues. V was pared by 7 bases and J by 0 bases, with 13 bases between. CDR1 and CDR2 (germline): MNHEY, SVGAGI. DNA of the CDR3: TGTGCCAGCATCCTTACCGCAGTCTCTGGAAACACCATATATTTT. Translating it yields CASILTAVSGNTIYF.

This clonotype was found a few times. The chain uses TRBV27 and TRBJ2-5, with D perhaps TRBD1 (6 bases). Deletions cut 6 bases from V and 5 bases from J, with 19 bases between. The CDR3 extends over 15 amino acids. Germline lookup yields CDR1 MNHEY and CDR2 SMNVEV (reference sequence). The CDR3 nucleotides are TGTGCCAGCAGATTAGACGTCAGGGGCGTGGAGACCCAGTACTTC. Encoded protein: CASRLDVRGVETQYF.

The chain employs TRBV4-1 and TRBJ1-4; no reliable D call. CDR1 is MGHRA and CDR2 is YSYEKL in the germline V gene. V lost 1 base and J 0 bases, leaving 12 bases between the germline ends. The CDR3 covers 17 residues. CDR3 in amino acids: CASSQAEVAATNEKLFF. The CDR3 nucleotides read TGCGCCAGCAGCCAAGCTGAGGTGGCGGCAACTAATGAAAAACTGTTTTTT.

This chain uses TRBV25-1 with TRBJ1-1; D uncertain. CDR1 MGHDK and CDR2 SYGVNS come from the germline V gene. The CDR3 sequence is 13 residues long. Trimming left V 6 bases short and J 1 base short, with 9 bases between. CDR3 loop: CASSFTTNTEAFF. As DNA, the CDR3 is TGTGCCAGCAGCTTCACAACGAACACTGAAGCTTTCTTT.

V gene TRBV15 combines with J gene TRBJ2-7; 7 bases agree with TRBD1. Trimming at V came to 1 base and at J to 4 bases, leaving 7 bases not matched to a gene. The germline V gene encodes CDR1 LNHNV and CDR2 YYDKDF (reference sequence). The CDR3 is made up of 15 amino acids. CDR3 region: CATSRGTMTGYEQYF. Written as DNA, the CDR3 is TGTGCCACCAGCAGAGGAACCATGACAGGGTACGAGCAGTACTTC. The complete variable domain, with remaining parts taken from reference TRBV15 and TRBJ2-7, reads DAMVIQNPRYQVTQFGKPVTLSCSQTLNHNVMYWYQQKSSQAPKLLFHYYDKDFNNEADTPDNFQSRRPNTSFCFLDIRSPGLGDTAMYLCATSRGTMTGYEQYFGPGTRLTVT.

The chain carries TRBV7-9 and TRBJ1-2; 9 nucleotides agree with TRBD1. The CDR3 spans 13 residues. Unmatched junction bases numbered 4, after V lost 5 bases and J lost 6 bases. CDR1 SEHNR and CDR2 FQNEAQ come from the germline V gene (reference sequence). This chain's CDR3 is CASSQGQGHGYTF. In nucleotides, the CDR3 is TGTGCCAGCAGCCAGGGACAGGGACATGGCTACACCTTC.

The CDR3 nucleotides are TGTGCCAGCAGCTTAGATCTCAGCCTTAATGAGCAGTTCTTC. It specifies CASSLDLSLNEQFF. V is TRBV7-9 and J is TRBJ2-1; the D is unclear. Deletions cut 1 base from V and 7 bases from J, with 11 bases between. The CDR3 contains 14 residues. CDR1 is SEHNR, CDR2 FQNEAQ, per germline (reference sequence). The variable domain in full, with the rest retrieved from reference TRBV7-9 and TRBJ2-1, is DTGVSQNPRHKITKRGQNVTFRCDPISEHNRLYWYRQTLGQGPEFLTYFQNEAQLEKSRLLSDRFSAERPKGSFSTLEIQRTEQGDSAMYLCASSLDLSLNEQFFGPGTRLTVL.

The chain is built from TRBV7-9 and TRBJ2-5; TRBD1 matches at 8 bases. V shed 6 bases and J 3 bases; nucleotides not matched to a gene: 18. This CDR3 has 18 amino acids. Looked up from germline, CDR1 is SEHNR and CDR2 is FQNEAQ (reference sequence). CDR3 region: CASSLDRGNLRNKETQYF. For the CDR3, the DNA is TGTGCCAGCAGTCTCGACAGGGGAAATTTACGGAACAAAGAGACCCAGTACTTC.